This TCR beta chain was recovered during a study of OX40 agonist ivuxolimab in advanced cancers. Context from the whole study: Ivuxolimab, which targeted the costimulatory receptor OX40 (CD134), was an agonistic, fully human IgG2 monoclonal antibody. Intravenous ivuxolimab was administered to patients every 2 weeks at six dose levels: 0.01, 0.1, 0.3, 1.5, 3 and 10 mg/kg. Partial responses were achieved by three dose-escalation patients, of whom one had hepatocellular carcinoma and two had cutaneous melanoma. Patients were allowed to have had prior anti-PD-1, anti-PD-L1 or anti-CTLA-4 therapy, and approximately 40% of the dose-escalation patients had previously received checkpoint inhibitors. Of the approximately 54 patients in dose escalation, 19 had hepatocellular carcinoma, about 15 had melanoma, 9 had renal cell carcinoma and 9 had head and neck cancer. Peripheral TCRbeta sequencing aimed to test whether ivuxolimab altered TCR sequence diversity and caused clonal T-cell expansion. A male proportion of around 83% and a mean age of 60 years, ranging from roughly 23 to 79, were recorded for the dose-escalation cohort. The paper covers the monotherapy dose-escalation part of the phase I ivuxolimab trial, which included N of about 56 patients.

Results and caveats for the whole study, not just this receptor: Antigen specificity was not determined for the clonally expanded peripheral T cells. Partial responders in the 0.1-3.0 mg/kg groups had among the lowest normalized peripheral clonal expansion, especially among CD8+ T cells. Low levels of normalized T-cell clonal expansion were also shown by some nonresponding patients. Clonal expansion of both CD4+ and CD8+ blood T cells was observed from baseline to week 6 at doses 0.1 to 3.0 mg/kg. After ivuxolimab, expanded clones were on average more numerous among CD8+ T cells than among CD4+ T cells.

The trial excluded patients who had a history of autoimmune disease or were on systemic immunosuppression. Peripheral blood for TCR sequencing was collected from all dose cohorts at baseline, on cycle 4 day 1, and on cycle 7 day 1. The samples were taken from a phase I, first-in-human, multicenter, open-label dose-escalation trial of ivuxolimab. Adults with locally advanced or metastatic head and neck squamous cell, hepatocellular, melanoma or renal cell carcinoma were enrolled in the trial. CD4+ and CD8+ T cells were sorted separately from peripheral blood before TCR sequencing. Concerning this clone itself: Its antigen is unknown. Per-base quality was not reported, and no clone a single base away is much larger than it.

From a lookup of the germline V gene (reference sequence), CDR1 and CDR2 are SEHNR and FQNEAQ. V loses 2 bases at its end and J loses 5 bases; junction bases beyond the gene matches: 6. The CDR3 runs 15 amino acids, cysteine and phenylalanine included. The CDR3 DNA has 45 bases and is translated from base 1. Genomic DNA was extracted from sorted cells for sequencing of the TCRbeta CDR3 region. The immunoSEQ Assay was used to sequence the TCRbeta CDR3 regions. TCRdb provides this immuneACCESS table in a form limited to in-frame rearrangements. Some clones are lacking; in checked studies, under half of them reflect an unresolved V gene, and why the rest are absent is not known. For this sample the table gives some 23,000 clones, of which more than 75% were detected only once. Jointly, the top ten make up approximately 49% of the sample.

The receptor was isolated from an adult with an advanced solid tumor such as melanoma, head and neck, liver or kidney cancer. Recombination connected TRBV7-9 to TRBJ2-5, with 9 bases in between that match TRBD2. Source: CD4+ or CD8+ T cells sorted from blood, taken in a trial of the OX40 agonist ivuxolimab. The DNA is as follows: TGTGCCAGCAGCTTATTGGCGGGAGGGGGGGAGACCCAGTACTTC. It translates as CASSLLAGGGETQYF.